Sequencing of this T cell receptor (beta chain) was carried out in a study of shared clonotypes between healthy human individuals. The table came from immunoSEQ multiplex PCR; TCRdb's copy has only in-frame clones and leaves some out. The sample lists about 1,900,000 clones, approximately 94% occurring once. Naive CD8 cells lacked CD45RO and underwent positive selection for CCR7, leaving out terminally differentiated effector memory CD45RA+ cells. CDR3 length: 14 amino acids. Germline values: CDR1 SNHLY, CDR2 FYNNEI. V dropped 4 bases and J dropped 3 bases, with 12 bases sitting between them. The source is a man younger than 35 in good health. The chain couples TRBV2 to TRBJ1-2; TRBD1 might be the D (6 bases). The specimen was naive CD8+ T cells sorted from blood. CDR3 amino acids: CASSARTAYYGYTF. The DNA of the CDR3 is TGTGCCAGCAGTGCTCGGACAGCCTACTATGGCTACACCTTC.